A selection of T cell receptor beta chains follows, all from one sample in a study of control samples from healthy donors and cancer patients. Assay: immunoSEQ multiplex PCR; the TCRdb copy retains only in-frame clones and omits some. The sample carries 150,000 to 200,000 clones, 91% recorded once. The sequenced sample consisted of blood. Receptors originate from a woman aged 25 to 39 in good health. Each CDR3 is given with its conserved first and last residue. A D gene is named only where the DNA matches it firmly. A row's size may be missing; if present it is once, few, many or a size class.

D,V,J,size,DNA,CDR3
TRBD1,TRBV5-4,TRBJ1-2,NA,TGTGCCAGCAGCTGGGGACAGGGGAACTATGGCTACACCTTC,CASSWGQGNYGYTF
TRBD2,TRBV5-1,TRBJ2-3,NA,TGCGCCAGCAGCTTGGGGACTAGGATCACAGATACGCAGTATTTT,CASSLGTRITDTQYF
NA,TRBV7-6,TRBJ1-6,NA,TGTGCCAGCAGCTTACAGAATTCACCCCTCCACTTT,CASSLQNSPLHF
TRBD1,TRBV28,TRBJ2-1,NA,TGTGCCAGCAGTTGGGACAGGGATGGGAATGAGCAGTTCTTC,CASSWDRDGNEQFF
TRBD1,TRBV4-3,TRBJ1-4,NA,TGCGCCAGCAGCCCAGACTGGGACAGCCTTAATGAAAAACTGTTTTTT,CASSPDWDSLNEKLFF
TRBD1,TRBV3-1/TRBV3-2,TRBJ1-4,NA,TGTGCCAGCAGCCACAGACAGGGGTTCGGAAAACTGTTTTTT,CASSHRQGFGKLFF
TRBD2,TRBV28,TRBJ2-7,NA,TGTGCCAGCAGTCCCCGACTAGCGGGAGTTCACGAGCAGTACTTC,CASSPRLAGVHEQYF
TRBD1,TRBV28,TRBJ2-3,NA,TGTGCCAGCAGTTTCCAGGGGGCCTCAGATACGCAGTATTTT,CASSFQGASDTQYF
TRBD1,TRBV4-1,TRBJ1-2,NA,TGCGCCAGCAGCCGGGGCAGGGGGTATAGTGGCTACACCTTC,CASSRGRGYSGYTF
NA,TRBV7-2,TRBJ1-5,NA,TGTGCCAGCAGCTTAGCAGGGGGCAATCAGCCCCAGCATTTT,CASSLAGGNQPQHF
NA,TRBV6-5,TRBJ2-2,NA,TGTGCCAGCGTTCCGGGGGTAGGGGGGGAGCTGTTTTTT,CASVPGVGGELFF
NA,TRBV4-1,TRBJ1-6,NA,TGCGCCAGCAGTCAAAATAATTCACCCCTCCACTTT,CASSQNNSPLHF
NA,TRBV9,TRBJ2-6,NA,TGTGCCAGCAGCGTAGGACGACCCCACTCTGGGGCCAACGTCCTGACTTTC,CASSVGRPHSGANVLTF
TRBD1,TRBV5-6,TRBJ1-2,NA,TGTGCCAGCAGGGACAGGGGGGTGGGCTACACCTTC,CASRDRGVGYTF
NA,TRBV27,TRBJ1-5,NA,TGTGCCAGCAGTTTGGGGGGGAGGGTTCAGCCCCAGCATTTT,CASSLGGRVQPQHF
NA,TRBV10-2,TRBJ1-1,NA,TGCGCCAGCACCCTGGGGGGCGCTGAAGCTTTCTTT,CASTLGGAEAFF
TRBD2,TRBV18,TRBJ2-7,NA,TGTGCCAGCTCACCACCGGGACTAGCGGGGGCCCCCTACGAGCAGTACTTC,CASSPPGLAGAPYEQYF
TRBD2,TRBV12-5,TRBJ2-4,once,TGTGCTAGTGGTTCCCTAGCGGGAGGGGGCAAAAACATTCAGTACTTC,CASGSLAGGGKNIQYF
NA,TRBV15,TRBJ1-3,NA,TGTGCCACCAGCAGAGATACGGACTCTGGAAACACCATATATTTT,CATSRDTDSGNTIYF
NA,TRBV6-1,TRBJ2-5,NA,TGTGCCAGCAGTGAACGGCAGGGGGAGACCCAGTACTTC,CASSERQGETQYF
TRBD1,TRBV5-1,TRBJ2-7,NA,TGCGCCAGCAGCGTGACAGGGGGCTCCTACGAGCAGTACTTC,CASSVTGGSYEQYF
TRBD1,TRBV6-5,TRBJ2-7,NA,TGTGCCAGCAGTTACCCCGGGACAGGGGGCCGCGAGCAGTACTTC,CASSYPGTGGREQYF
TRBD2,TRBV9,TRBJ2-2,NA,TGTGCCAGCAGCGTAAGCGGCGGGAGTCGGACCGGGGAGCTGTTTTTT,CASSVSGGSRTGELFF
TRBD2,TRBV6-1,TRBJ2-3,once,TGTGCCAGCAGTGAAGGCCTAGCGGGACGTACAGATACGCAGTATTTT,CASSEGLAGRTDTQYF
NA,TRBV7-3,TRBJ2-3,NA,TGTGCCAGCAGCTTTGGCGGTAGCACAGATACGCAGTATTTT,CASSFGGSTDTQYF
TRBD2,TRBV10-3,TRBJ2-1,NA,TGTGCCATCAGCGGGACTAGCGGGGGATACAATGAGCAGTTCTTC,CAISGTSGGYNEQFF
TRBD1,TRBV12-3/TRBV12-4,TRBJ1-2,NA,TGTGCCAGCAGTCCACAGGGGGCGCGAAGCTACACCTTC,CASSPQGARSYTF